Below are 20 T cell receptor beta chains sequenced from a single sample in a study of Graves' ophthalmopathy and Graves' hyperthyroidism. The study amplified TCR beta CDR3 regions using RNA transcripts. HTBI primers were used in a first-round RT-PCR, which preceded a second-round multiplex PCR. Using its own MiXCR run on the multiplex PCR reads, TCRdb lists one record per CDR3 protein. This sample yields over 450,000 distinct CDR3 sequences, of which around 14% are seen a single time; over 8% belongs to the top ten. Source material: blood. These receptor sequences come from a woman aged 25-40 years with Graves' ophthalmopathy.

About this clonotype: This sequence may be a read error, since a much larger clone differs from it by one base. As DNA, the CDR3 is TGTGCCAGCAGTCCGGCATCTGACACTGAAGCTTTCTTT. Protein sequence: CASSPASDTEAFF. The rearrangement joins TRBV6-1 to TRBJ1-1; no reliable D call. The ends were cut back, 5 bases at V and 3 bases at J, with 10 bases in the middle. The germline V gene has CDR1 MNHNS and CDR2 SASEGT. This CDR3 is built from 13 residues.

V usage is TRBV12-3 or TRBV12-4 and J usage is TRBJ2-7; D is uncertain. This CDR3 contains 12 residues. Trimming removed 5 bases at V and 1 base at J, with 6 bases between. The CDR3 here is CASSRRSYEQYF. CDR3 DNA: TGTGCCAGCAGTCGTCGGTCCTACGAGCAGTACTTC.

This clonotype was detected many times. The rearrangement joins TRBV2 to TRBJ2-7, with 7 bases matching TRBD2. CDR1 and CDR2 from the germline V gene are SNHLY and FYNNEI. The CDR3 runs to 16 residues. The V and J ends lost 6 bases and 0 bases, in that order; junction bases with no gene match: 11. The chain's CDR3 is CASSAATSHLSYEQYF. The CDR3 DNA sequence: TGTGCCAGCAGCGCGGCGACTAGCCATCTCTCCTACGAGCAGTACTTC.

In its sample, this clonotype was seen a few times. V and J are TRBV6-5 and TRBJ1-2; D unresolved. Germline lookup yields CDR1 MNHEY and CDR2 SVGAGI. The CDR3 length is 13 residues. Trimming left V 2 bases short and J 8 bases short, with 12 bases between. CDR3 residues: CASSYTLVGGYTF. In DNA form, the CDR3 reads TGTGCCAGCAGTTACACCCTGGTTGGCGGCTACACCTTC.

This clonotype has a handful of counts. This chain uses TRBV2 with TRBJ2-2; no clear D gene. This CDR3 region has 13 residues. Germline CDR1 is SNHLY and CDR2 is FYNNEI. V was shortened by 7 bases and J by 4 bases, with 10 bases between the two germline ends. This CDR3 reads CASNPDGTGELFF. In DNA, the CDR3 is TGTGCCAGCAACCCGGACGGCACCGGGGAGCTGTTTTTT.

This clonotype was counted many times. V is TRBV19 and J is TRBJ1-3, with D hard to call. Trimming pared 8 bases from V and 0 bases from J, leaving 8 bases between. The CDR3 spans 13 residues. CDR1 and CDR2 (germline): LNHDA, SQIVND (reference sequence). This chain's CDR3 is CASARGSGNTIYF. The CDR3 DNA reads TGTGCCAGTGCCCGCGGCTCTGGAAACACCATATATTTT.

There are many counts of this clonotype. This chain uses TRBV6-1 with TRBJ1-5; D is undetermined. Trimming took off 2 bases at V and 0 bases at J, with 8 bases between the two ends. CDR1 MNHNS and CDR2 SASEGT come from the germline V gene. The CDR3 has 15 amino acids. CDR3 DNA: TGTGCCAGCAGTGAATACCGGAATAGCAATCAGCCCCAGCATTTT. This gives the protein CASSEYRNSNQPQHF.

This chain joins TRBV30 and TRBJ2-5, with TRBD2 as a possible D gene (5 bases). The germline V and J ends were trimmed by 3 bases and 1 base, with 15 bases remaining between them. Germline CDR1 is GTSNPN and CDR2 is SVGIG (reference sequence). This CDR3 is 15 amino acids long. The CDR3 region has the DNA TGTGCCTGGAGCGGCGACCGGGGAGTCCAAGAGACCCAGTACTTC. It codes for CAWSGDRGVQETQYF.

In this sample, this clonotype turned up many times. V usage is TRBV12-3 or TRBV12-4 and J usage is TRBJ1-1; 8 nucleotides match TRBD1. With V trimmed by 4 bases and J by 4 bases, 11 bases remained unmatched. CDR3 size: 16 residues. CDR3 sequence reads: CASSWGSGGYITEAFF. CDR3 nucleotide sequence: TGTGCCAGCAGTTGGGGCTCAGGGGGCTATATCACTGAAGCTTTCTTT.

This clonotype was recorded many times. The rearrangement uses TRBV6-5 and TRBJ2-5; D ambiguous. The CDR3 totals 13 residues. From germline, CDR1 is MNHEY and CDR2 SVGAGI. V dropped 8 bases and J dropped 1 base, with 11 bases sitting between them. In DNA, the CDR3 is TGTGCCAGCCAACGATGGGGCCAAGAGACCCAGTACTTC. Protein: CASQRWGQETQYF.

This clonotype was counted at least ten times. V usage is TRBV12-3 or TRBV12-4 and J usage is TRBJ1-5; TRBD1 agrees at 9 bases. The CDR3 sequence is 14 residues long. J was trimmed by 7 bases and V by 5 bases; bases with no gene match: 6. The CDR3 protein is CASSRTGVGQPQHF. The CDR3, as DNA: TGTGCCAGCAGTCGGACAGGGGTTGGACAGCCCCAGCATTTT.

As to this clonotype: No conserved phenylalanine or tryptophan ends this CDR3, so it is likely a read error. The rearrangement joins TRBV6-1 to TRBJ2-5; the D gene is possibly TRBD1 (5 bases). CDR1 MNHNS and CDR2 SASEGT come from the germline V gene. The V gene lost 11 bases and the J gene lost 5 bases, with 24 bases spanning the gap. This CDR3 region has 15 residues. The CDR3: CAGTAGADGEETQYS. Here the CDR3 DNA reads TGTGCCGGCACCGCTGGGGCTGACGGAGAGGAGACCCAGTACTCC.

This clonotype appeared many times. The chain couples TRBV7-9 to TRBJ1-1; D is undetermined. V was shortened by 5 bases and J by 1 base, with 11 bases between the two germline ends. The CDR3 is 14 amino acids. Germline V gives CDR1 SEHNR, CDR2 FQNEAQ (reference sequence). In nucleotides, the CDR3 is TGTGCCAGCAGCCTCCTCCCTGGGAACACTGAAGCTTTCTTT. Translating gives CASSLLPGNTEAFF.

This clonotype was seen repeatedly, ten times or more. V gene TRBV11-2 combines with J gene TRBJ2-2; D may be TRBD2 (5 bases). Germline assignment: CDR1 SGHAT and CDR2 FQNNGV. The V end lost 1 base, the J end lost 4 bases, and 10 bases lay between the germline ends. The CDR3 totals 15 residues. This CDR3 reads CASSLVFRGTGELFF. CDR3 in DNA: TGTGCCAGCAGCTTAGTATTCCGGGGCACCGGGGAGCTGTTTTTT.

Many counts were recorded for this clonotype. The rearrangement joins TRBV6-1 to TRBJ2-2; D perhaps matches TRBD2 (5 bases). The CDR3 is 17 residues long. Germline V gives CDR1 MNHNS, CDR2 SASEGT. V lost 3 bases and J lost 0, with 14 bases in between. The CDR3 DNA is TGTGCCAGCAGTGAGGACTTTCTGGGCGCGAACACCGGGGAGCTGTTTTTT. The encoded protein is CASSEDFLGANTGELFF.

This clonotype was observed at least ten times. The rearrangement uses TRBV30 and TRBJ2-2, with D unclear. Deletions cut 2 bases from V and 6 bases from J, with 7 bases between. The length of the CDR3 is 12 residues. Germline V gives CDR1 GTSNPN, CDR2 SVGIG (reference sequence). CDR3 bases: TGTGCCTGGAGTACCCAATCCGGGGAGCTGTTTTTT. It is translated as CAWSTQSGELFF. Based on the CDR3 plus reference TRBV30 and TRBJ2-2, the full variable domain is SQTIHQWPATLVQPVGSPLSLECTVEGTSNPNLYWYRQAAGRGLQLLFYSVGIGQISSEVPQNLSASRPQDRQFILSSKKLLLSDSGFYLCAWSTQSGELFFGEGSRLTVL.

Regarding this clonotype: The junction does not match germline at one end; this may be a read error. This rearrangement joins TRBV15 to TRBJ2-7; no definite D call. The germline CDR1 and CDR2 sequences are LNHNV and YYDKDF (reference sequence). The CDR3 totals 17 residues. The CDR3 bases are TGTGCCACCAGCAGAGATACTTCCCGACACGAGGCCTACGAGGAGTACTTC. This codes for CATSRDTSRHEAYEEYF.

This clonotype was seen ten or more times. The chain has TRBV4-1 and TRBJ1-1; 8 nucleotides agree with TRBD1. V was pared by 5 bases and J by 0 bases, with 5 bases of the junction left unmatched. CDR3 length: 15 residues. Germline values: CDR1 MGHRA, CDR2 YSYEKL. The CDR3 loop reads CASSYRDRLNTEAFF. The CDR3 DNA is TGCGCCAGCAGCTATCGGGACAGGTTGAACACTGAAGCTTTCTTT.

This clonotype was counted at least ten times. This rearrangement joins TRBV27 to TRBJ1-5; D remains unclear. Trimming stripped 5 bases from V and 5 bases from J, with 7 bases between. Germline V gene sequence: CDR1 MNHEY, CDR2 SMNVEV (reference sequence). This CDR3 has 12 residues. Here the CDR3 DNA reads TGTGCCAGCAGTGACACGGATCAGCCCCAGCATTTT. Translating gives CASSDTDQPQHF.

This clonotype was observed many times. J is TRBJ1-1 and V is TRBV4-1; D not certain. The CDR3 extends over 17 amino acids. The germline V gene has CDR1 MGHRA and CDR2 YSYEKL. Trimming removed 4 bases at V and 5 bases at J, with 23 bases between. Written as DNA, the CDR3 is TGCGCCAGCAGCCCCGTCCCGGCCATCCTGAGTGAGACTGAAGCTTTCTTT. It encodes CASSPVPAILSETEAFF.